The T cell receptor (beta chain) described here comes from a study of cytotoxic CD8 clonotypes in ibrutinib-treated CLL (dated by TCRdb to about 2021). Some background on the complete study: The cohort was composed of about a dozen relapsed/refractory and approximately 16 treatment-naive patients; IGHV unmutated status was identified in 17 patients. Partial responses were observed in around 25 patients and complete responses in 2; after a median follow-up of 68 months, remission was maintained in roughly 15 patients and progression was observed in around twelve. Response samples were taken after a median of approximately 12 months on treatment, ranging from about 6 to 40 months. Samples averaged 255,043 productive templates and roughly 86,000 productive rearrangements. Longitudinal samples were obtainable from about 30% of the roughly 90 participants in the trial. Cryopreserved peripheral blood mononuclear cells were obtained before treatment, at response, and at either sustained remission or disease progression. Every remission and progressive disease sample was obtained while ibrutinib was still being received by the patients. Results and caveats for the whole study, not just this receptor: Public clonotypes were found to be uncommon and were observed to contract or remain stable during treatment; the increase in clonality was shown to reflect expansion of private clonotypes at ibrutinib response. Sampling times were not matched between sustained-remission and progressing patients, and lymph node repertoires were not studied. Baseline clonality exceeded that of age-matched healthy donors and correlated strongly with circulating CD8+ T-cell counts. An increase in clonality was observed at ibrutinib response, with clonality remaining stable during sustained remission and falling back toward baseline at progression.

Turning to this clone: Its antigen is currently not known. Qualities for individual bases were not recorded, and no much larger clone is one base off.

Each clonotype received, on average, about 10x coverage in deep resolution sequencing performed on a MiSeq, where the target depth lay between 1 in 1 million and 1 in 200,000 T cells. The immunoSEQ hsTCRB Kit was used to generate TCR beta libraries. Concerning the study's data processing: Data were analyzed with ImmunoSEQ Data Assistant and ImmunoSEQ Analyzer, with V, D and J genes assigned per IMGT definitions. Clonality, which ranges from 0 to 1, was calculated as one minus the normalized Shannon entropy of productive rearrangement frequencies. Public clonotype analysis was restricted to overrepresented clonotypes comprising at least 0.05% of each patient's repertoire. Repertoires from approximately 13 age-matched healthy donors in immuneACCESS were used as clonality controls. The table comes from immuneACCESS by way of TCRdb, which keeps in-frame sequences with V and J called. Part of the clones is missing from these tables; in studies checked, under half for an unresolved V gene and the rest for unknown reasons. The DNA gave D and trimming, while V, J and clone size come from that table. The sample has 250,000 to 350,000 clones on record, about 72% of them singletons. Together, the top ten hold 5.6% of the sample.

What the time point label conveys for this sample: progressive disease on ibrutinib. For TCR beta library preparation, about 2 micrograms of genomic DNA were isolated from cryopreserved PBMCs. High-throughput TCR beta sequencing was performed on longitudinal blood samples from CLL patients receiving ibrutinib monotherapy. The patients took part in an open-label, single-center phase 2 trial of ibrutinib monotherapy. There are 15 amino acids in the CDR3, from cysteine to phenylalanine inclusive. The DNA shown is the 45-base CDR3, in frame from base 1. V is shortened by 0 bases, J by 0 bases, and the region joining them spans 9 bases. The germline V gene specifies SGHRS as CDR1 and YFSETQ as CDR2.

The V and J segments used are TRBV5-1 and TRBJ2-5, with the D call perhaps TRBD1 or TRBD2, each one matching 5 bases. The starting material was PBMCs, obtained at disease progression, from a patient treated with ibrutinib. The sequence was obtained from a human donor with chronic lymphocytic leukemia. The encoded CDR3 is CASSLGGPNQETQYF. The sequenced DNA is TGCGCCAGCAGCTTGGGGGGACCGAACCAAGAGACCCAGTACTTC.